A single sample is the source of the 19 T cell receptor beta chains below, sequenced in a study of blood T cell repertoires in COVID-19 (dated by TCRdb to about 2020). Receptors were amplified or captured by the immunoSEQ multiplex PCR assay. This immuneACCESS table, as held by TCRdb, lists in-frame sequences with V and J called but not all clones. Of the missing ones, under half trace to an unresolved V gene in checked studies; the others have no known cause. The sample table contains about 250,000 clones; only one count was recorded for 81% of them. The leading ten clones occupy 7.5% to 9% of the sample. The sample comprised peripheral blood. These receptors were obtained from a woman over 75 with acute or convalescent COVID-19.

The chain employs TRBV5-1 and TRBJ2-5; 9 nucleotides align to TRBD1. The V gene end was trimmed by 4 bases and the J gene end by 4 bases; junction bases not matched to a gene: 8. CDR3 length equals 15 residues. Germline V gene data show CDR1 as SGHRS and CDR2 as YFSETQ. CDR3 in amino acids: CASSKGQGRGETQYF. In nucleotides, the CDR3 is TGCGCCAGCAGCAAAGGACAGGGGAGGGGAGAGACCCAGTACTTC.

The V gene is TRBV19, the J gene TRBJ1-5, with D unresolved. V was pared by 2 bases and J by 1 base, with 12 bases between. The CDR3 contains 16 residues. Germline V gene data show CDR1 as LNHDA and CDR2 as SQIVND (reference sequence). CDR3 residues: CASSIMGGLSNQPQHF. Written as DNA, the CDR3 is TGTGCCAGTAGTATAATGGGAGGGTTGAGCAATCAGCCCCAGCATTTT.

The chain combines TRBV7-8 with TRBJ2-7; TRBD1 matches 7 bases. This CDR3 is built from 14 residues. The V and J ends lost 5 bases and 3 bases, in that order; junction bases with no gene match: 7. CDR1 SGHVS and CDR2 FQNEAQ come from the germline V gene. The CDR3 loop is CASSQGTVDYEQYF. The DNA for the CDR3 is TGTGCCAGCAGCCAAGGGACAGTGGACTACGAGCAGTACTTC.

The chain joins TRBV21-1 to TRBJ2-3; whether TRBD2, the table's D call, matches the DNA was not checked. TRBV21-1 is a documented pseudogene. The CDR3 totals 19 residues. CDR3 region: CASSITSGRAPRHTDTQYF. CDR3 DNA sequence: TGTGCCAGCAGCATAACTAGCGGGAGGGCCCCCCGCCACACAGATACGCAGTATTTT.

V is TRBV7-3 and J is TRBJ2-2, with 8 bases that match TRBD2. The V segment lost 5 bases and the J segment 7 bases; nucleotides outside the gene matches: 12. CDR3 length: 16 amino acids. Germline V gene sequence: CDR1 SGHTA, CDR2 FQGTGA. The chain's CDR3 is CASSPPGLVGGGELFF. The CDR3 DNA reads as TGTGCCAGCAGCCCCCCGGGACTAGTCGGCGGCGGGGAGCTGTTTTTT.

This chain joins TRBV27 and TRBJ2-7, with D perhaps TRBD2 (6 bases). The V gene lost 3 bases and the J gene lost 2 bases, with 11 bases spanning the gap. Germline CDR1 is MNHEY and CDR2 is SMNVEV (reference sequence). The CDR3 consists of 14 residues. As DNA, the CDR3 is TGTGCCAGCAGTTTTAACGGCGGGGCCTACGAGCAGTACTTC. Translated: CASSFNGGAYEQYF.

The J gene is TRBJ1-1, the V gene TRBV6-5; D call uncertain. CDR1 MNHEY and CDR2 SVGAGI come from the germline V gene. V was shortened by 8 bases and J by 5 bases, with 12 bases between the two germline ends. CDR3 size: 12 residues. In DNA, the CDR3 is TGTGCCAGCGCCTTAGGAGGTACTGAAGCTTTCTTT. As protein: CASALGGTEAFF.

The CDR3 here is CASSLEDRAHEQYF. CDR3 nucleotides: TGTGCCAGCAGCTTAGAGGACAGGGCCCACGAGCAGTACTTC. The chain employs TRBV11-3 and TRBJ2-7; 8 positions agree with TRBD1. The CDR3 has 14 amino acids. After removal of 0 bases from V and 5 bases from J, the junction contained 3 bases not matched to a gene. CDR1 SGHNT and CDR2 YENEEA come from the germline V gene.

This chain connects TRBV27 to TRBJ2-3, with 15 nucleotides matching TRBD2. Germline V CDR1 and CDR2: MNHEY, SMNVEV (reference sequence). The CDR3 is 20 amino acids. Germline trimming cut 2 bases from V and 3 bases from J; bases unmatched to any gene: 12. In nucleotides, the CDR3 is TGTGCCAGCAGTTTAGCTGGCTGGACTAGCGGGGGGGCTTCGACAGATACGCAGTATTTT. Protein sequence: CASSLAGWTSGGASTDTQYF.

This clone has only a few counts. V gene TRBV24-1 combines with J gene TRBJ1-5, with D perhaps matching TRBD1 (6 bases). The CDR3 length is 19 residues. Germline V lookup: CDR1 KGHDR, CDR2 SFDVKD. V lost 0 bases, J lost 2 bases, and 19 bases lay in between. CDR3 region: CATSDLSRGPREGNQPQHF. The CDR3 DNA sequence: TGTGCCACCAGTGATTTGAGCCGGGGGCCGCGGGAGGGCAATCAGCCCCAGCATTTT.

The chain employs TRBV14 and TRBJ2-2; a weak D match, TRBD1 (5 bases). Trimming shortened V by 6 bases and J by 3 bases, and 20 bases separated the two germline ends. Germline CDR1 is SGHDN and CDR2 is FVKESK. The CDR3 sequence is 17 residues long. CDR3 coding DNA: TGTGCCAGCAGTCGAGTAGGGGTGACAGTGGACACCGGGGAGCTGTTTTTT. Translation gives CASSRVGVTVDTGELFF.

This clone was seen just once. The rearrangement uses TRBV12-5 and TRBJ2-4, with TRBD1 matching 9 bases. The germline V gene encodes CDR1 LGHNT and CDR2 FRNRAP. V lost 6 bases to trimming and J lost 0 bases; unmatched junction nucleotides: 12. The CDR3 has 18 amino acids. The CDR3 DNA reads TGTGCTAGTGGGTCCGCCGGGACAGGGACACTAGCCAAAAACATTCAGTACTTC. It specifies CASGSAGTGTLAKNIQYF.

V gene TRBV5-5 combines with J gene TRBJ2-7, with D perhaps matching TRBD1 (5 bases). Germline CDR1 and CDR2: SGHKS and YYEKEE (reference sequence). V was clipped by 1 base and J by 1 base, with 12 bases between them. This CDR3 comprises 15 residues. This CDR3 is CASSLSGYGSYEQYF. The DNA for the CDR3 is TGTGCCAGCAGCTTGTCAGGGTATGGTTCCTACGAGCAGTACTTC.

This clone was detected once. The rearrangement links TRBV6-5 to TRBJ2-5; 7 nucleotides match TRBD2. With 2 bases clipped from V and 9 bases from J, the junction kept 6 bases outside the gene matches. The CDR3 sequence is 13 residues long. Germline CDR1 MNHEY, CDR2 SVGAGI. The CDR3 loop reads CASSYATSASQYF. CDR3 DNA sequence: TGTGCCAGCAGTTACGCTACTAGCGCGTCCCAGTACTTC.

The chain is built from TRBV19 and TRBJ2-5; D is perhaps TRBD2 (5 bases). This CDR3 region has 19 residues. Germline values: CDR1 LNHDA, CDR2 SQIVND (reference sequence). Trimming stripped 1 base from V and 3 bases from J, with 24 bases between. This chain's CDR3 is CASSIARVSGGSPEETQYF. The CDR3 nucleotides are TGTGCCAGTAGTATAGCCCGGGTGAGCGGCGGGTCGCCTGAAGAGACCCAGTACTTC. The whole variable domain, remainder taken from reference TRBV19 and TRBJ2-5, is DGGITQSPKYLFRKEGQNVTLSCEQNLNHDAMYWYRQDPGQGLRLIYYSQIVNDFQKGDIAEGYSVSREKKESFPLTVTSAQKNPTAFYLCASSIARVSGGSPEETQYFGPGTRLLVL.

CDR3: CASLEADTQYF. The DNA of the CDR3 is TGTGCCAGCCTGGAGGCAGATACGCAGTATTTT. The genes are TRBV12-3 or TRBV12-4 and TRBJ2-3; a weak D match, TRBD2 (5 bases). Trimming removed 8 bases from V and 4 bases from J, with 7 bases in between. This CDR3 contains 11 residues.

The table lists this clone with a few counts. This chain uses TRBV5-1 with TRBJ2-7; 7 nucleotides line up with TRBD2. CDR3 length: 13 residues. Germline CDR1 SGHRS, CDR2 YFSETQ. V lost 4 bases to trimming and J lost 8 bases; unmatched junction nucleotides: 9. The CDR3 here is CASSGVGGAKQYF. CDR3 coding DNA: TGCGCCAGCAGCGGGGTGGGAGGGGCAAAGCAGTACTTC.

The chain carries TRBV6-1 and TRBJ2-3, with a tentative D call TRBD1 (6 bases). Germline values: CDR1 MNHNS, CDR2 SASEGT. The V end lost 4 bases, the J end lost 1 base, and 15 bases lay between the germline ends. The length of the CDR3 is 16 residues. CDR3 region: CASSALTGIRTDTQYF. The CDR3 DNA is TGTGCCAGCAGTGCACTGACAGGAATTCGCACAGATACGCAGTATTTT.

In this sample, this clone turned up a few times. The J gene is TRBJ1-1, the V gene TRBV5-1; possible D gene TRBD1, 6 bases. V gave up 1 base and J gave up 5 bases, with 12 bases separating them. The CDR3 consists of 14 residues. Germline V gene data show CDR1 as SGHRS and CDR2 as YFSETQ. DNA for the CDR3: TGCGCCAGCAGCTTGCAGGGGTCGGGGACTGAAGCTTTCTTT. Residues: CASSLQGSGTEAFF.